Listed here are 11 T cell receptor beta chains from one sample, sequenced in a study of cytomegalovirus exposure and HLA in healthy donors. Both 60 Vbeta primers and 13 Jbeta primers went into the PCR. The repertoire was sequenced with immunoSEQ multiplex PCR; TCRdb's copy has only in-frame clones and lacks some. The sample has around 26,000 clones; the top ten hold 17%. The sequenced sample was PBMCs. These TCRs come from a male donor in good health and CMV-seropositive.

V usage is TRBV28 and J usage is TRBJ2-7, with a weak D call TRBD2 (5 bases). This CDR3 contains 14 residues. Germline CDR1 is MDHEN and CDR2 is SYDVKM. The V end was cut by 0 bases, the J end by 2 bases, with 8 bases between. The CDR3: CASSLWGSAYEQYF. The CDR3 DNA reads as TGTGCCAGCAGTTTATGGGGTAGCGCCTACGAGCAGTACTTC.

The chain employs TRBV4-1 and TRBJ2-1; tentative D call: TRBD2 (6 bases). V lost 4 bases and J 5 bases, leaving 18 bases between the germline ends. The CDR3 totals 16 residues. Germline V gene lookup returns CDR1 MGHRA and CDR2 YSYEKL. The CDR3 protein is CASSLLGGAGNNEQFF. The CDR3 DNA reads TGCGCCAGCAGCCTCCTCGGGGGAGCGGGTAACAATGAGCAGTTCTTC.

This chain uses TRBV4-3 with TRBJ2-1; D possibly corresponds to TRBD2 (6 bases). CDR1 is LGHNA and CDR2 is YSLEER in the germline V gene. Trimming cost V 6 bases and J 3 bases, with 15 bases left between them. The CDR3 is 15 residues long. The CDR3 bases are TGCGCCAGCAGGCCCGTCTTAGCGGACTACAATGAGCAGTTCTTC. Its protein product is CASRPVLADYNEQFF.

The chain uses TRBV5-1 and TRBJ2-5; weak D call: TRBD1 (5 bases). Germline values: CDR1 SGHRS, CDR2 YFSETQ. The germline V and J ends were trimmed by 2 bases and 9 bases, with 11 bases remaining between them. The CDR3 contains 12 residues. The CDR3 region has the DNA TGCGCCAGCAGCTTTCAGGGCGAGGCCCAGTACTTC. This translates into CASSFQGEAQYF.

This chain connects TRBV29-1 to TRBJ1-4; D unclear. Trimming pared 2 bases from V and 9 bases from J, leaving 16 bases between. The CDR3 runs 14 residues. Germline CDR1 and CDR2: SQVTM and ANQGSEA. The CDR3 nucleotides are TGCAGCGTTGAACACGGAGGGTACGGGAAAAAACTGTTTTTT. It is translated as CSVEHGGYGKKLFF.

The V gene is TRBV6-5, the J gene TRBJ1-2; D not certain. The CDR3 is 16 amino acids. V gave up 0 bases and J gave up 8 bases, with 19 bases separating them. Germline values: CDR1 MNHEY, CDR2 SVGAGI. CDR3 protein: CASSYSGFRGSGGYTF. The CDR3 DNA follows: TGTGCCAGCAGTTACTCGGGATTTCGAGGGAGTGGAGGCTACACCTTC.

This chain uses TRBV4-1 with TRBJ2-2; no clear D gene. Germline assignment: CDR1 MGHRA and CDR2 YSYEKL. The V end lost 1 base, the J end lost 9 bases, and 18 bases lay between the germline ends. CDR3 length: 16 residues. The CDR3 protein is CASSQVFERLRRELFF. The CDR3 nucleotides are TGCGCCAGCAGCCAAGTTTTTGAACGCCTGCGGAGGGAGCTGTTTTTT.

Points on this clone: Other DNA variants within this sample encode the same CDR3. This chain uses TRBV29-1 with TRBJ2-7; no clear D. V was trimmed by 4 bases and J by 0 bases, leaving 7 bases between them. The CDR3 has 12 amino acids. The V gene's germline CDR1 is SQVTM and CDR2 ANQGSEA. The CDR3 DNA sequence: TGCAGCGTTGCCTACAGCTCCTACGAGCAGTACTTC. This codes for CSVAYSSYEQYF.

The chain employs TRBV6-6 and TRBJ2-1, with 8 bases aligning to TRBD1. The CDR3 extends over 11 amino acids. With 5 bases clipped from V and 13 bases from J, the junction kept 4 bases outside the gene matches. Per germline, CDR1 MNHNY and CDR2 SVGAGI (reference sequence). The CDR3 nucleotides read TGTGCCAGCAGTCACACAGGGGGTCAGTTCTTC. Amino acid sequence: CASSHTGGQFF.

This chain uses TRBV6-6 with TRBJ2-7; D possibly corresponds to TRBD2 (6 bases). V lost 6 bases and J lost 2, with 20 bases in between. CDR3 length: 16 residues. Germline V lookup: CDR1 MNHNY, CDR2 SVGAGI (reference sequence). CDR3 in amino acids: CASRDPRRDITYEQYF. The CDR3 nucleotides are TGTGCCAGCAGGGACCCCCGGCGGGATATTACCTACGAGCAGTACTTC.

The rearrangement joins TRBV6-5 to TRBJ2-5, with a weak D call TRBD2 (6 bases). The CDR3 length is 13 residues. V was pared by 7 bases and J by 1 base, with 10 bases between. CDR1 and CDR2 (germline): MNHEY, SVGAGI. CDR3 loop: CASKRGTQETQYF. The CDR3 DNA is TGTGCCAGCAAACGGGGGACCCAAGAGACCCAGTACTTC.